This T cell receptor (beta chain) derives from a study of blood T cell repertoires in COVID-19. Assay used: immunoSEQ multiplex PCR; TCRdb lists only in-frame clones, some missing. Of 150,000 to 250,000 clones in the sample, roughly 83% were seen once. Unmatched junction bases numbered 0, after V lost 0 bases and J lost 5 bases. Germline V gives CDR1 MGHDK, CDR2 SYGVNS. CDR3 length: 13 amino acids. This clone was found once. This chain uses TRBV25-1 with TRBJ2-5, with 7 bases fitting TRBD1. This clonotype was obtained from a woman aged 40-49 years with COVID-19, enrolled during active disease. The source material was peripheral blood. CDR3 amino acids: CASSEYRGETQYF. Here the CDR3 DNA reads TGTGCCAGCAGTGAATACAGGGGGGAGACCCAGTACTTC.